There are a few counts of the clone carrying this T cell receptor (beta chain). Its antigen is as yet unknown. This specimen belongs to a study of T cells after yellow fever vaccination. The study's findings and limits: Among primary-vaccination clones, most reappeared after the booster, at 95% to 96% for CD4 and 88% for CD8. Of the clonotypes, a small share occurred in both CD4 and CD8 compartments.

TCR cDNA was made by 5'RACE template switching, adding a universal primer site and UMIs. MiXCR, applied by TCRdb to the 5' RACE reads, yields one record per CDR3 protein. The sample contains about 63,000 distinct CDR3 sequences, approximately 7% of which appear only once. The germline V and J ends were trimmed by 7 bases and 4 bases, with 15 bases remaining between them. Germline assignment: CDR1 SGHRS and CDR2 YFSETQ. CDR3 length: 14 amino acids. Specimen: CD8+ T cells sorted from PBMCs, collected 15 days after the yellow fever booster vaccination. The V gene is TRBV5-1, the J gene TRBJ1-5; D not resolved. The origin of this receptor is a man aged 25-40 years who received the YFV17D yellow fever vaccine. In DNA form, the CDR3 reads TGCGCCAGCCGTATGGGTTTCGATAATCAGCCCCAGCATTTT. Its protein is CASRMGFDNQPQHF.